This T cell receptor beta chain emerged from a study of CD8+ T cells in alopecia areata. Study results and limitations: Greater clonality was observed in lesional scalp samples, especially alopecia totalis/universalis, versus normal scalp. Scalp clonality dropped significantly under tofacitinib, as did expanded CD8+ top-100 clones. Any link of baseline CD8+ expansion to response, resting on one nonresponder, remains uncertain.

V lost 4 bases, J lost 0 bases, and 20 bases lay in between. The CDR3 contains 18 residues. The germline V gene encodes CDR1 SGHDT and CDR2 YYEEEE. Indicated treatment: oral pan-JAK inhibitor, 5-10 mg twice daily. Those with alopecia areata gave lesional scalp punch biopsies and peripheral blood. In each case, RNA was isolated and then reverse transcribed into cDNA as the sequencing template. The data were produced by immunoSEQ multiplex PCR, yet TCRdb's version contains in-frame clones alone and is incomplete. The profile shows hundreds of thousands of clones, 45% to 70% of them singletons. Note on this clone: The antigen remains unidentified.

The clonotype comes from a human donor with alopecia areata. This rearrangement joins TRBV5-6 to TRBJ1-5; D is possibly TRBD1 (6 bases). Here the sequenced sample was CD4+ T cells sorted from blood, taken around week 54, from a patient treated with tofacitinib. The CDR3, as DNA: TGTGCCAGCAGCCGCCGGACGGACAGCTATTATAGCAATCAGCCCCAGCATTTT. Its protein product is CASSRRTDSYYSNQPQHF.